This T cell receptor beta chain was profiled in a study of T cell responses to AZD1222 COVID-19 vaccine (dated by TCRdb to the early 2020s). Regarding the complete study: TCR sequencing covered roughly 230 trial participants: 207 given two doses of AZD1222 and approximately 25 given two doses of MenACWY control vaccine. Trial participants were enrolled into age subgroups of 18-55, 56-69 and 70-plus years, which contained around 150, 28 and 57 TCR-sequenced participants, respectively.

Summary of the overall study and its limitations: Only five or six AZD1222 recipients were SARS-CoV-2 seropositive at baseline, limiting conclusions about previously exposed vaccinees. Because no day 14 peak-response samples were available, repertoires were characterized only after the peak T cell response. Epitopes outside the regions mutated in the B.1.351 and B.1.1.7 variants were reportedly recognized by nearly half of the unique spike-specific TCRs. After two AZD1222 doses, spike-specific TCR breadth and depth were significantly higher than at day 0 and than in MenACWY recipients. Most participants were white British and females outnumbered males, and the authors suggested that clonal diversity may have been underestimated. The 56-69-year group was small, and its depth increase did not reach significance, likely because of low power. The whole spike protein was spanned by vaccine-associated CD4 TCRs, and dominant responses were seen in regions 160-218 and 743-854.

The CDR3 regions of human TCRbeta chains were analyzed by immunosequencing. From the authors' description of their analysis: TCRs in the repertoires were matched against a reference library of SARS-CoV-2-specific TCRs that had been generated with the MIRA antigen-specificity platform. Breadth meant the fraction of unique TCRs that were SARS-CoV-2-associated, whereas depth meant the fraction of total T cells that were SARS-CoV-2-associated. Each spike-specific TCR was assigned to its reactive spike region and to a CD4 or CD8 class using the MIRA data. Log10-transformed breadth and depth values were compared by one-way ANOVA with Sidak's multiple comparisons tests. TCRdb obtained this table from immuneACCESS and retained in-frame rearrangements with V and J assigned. These tables miss some clones; where compared with another copy, unresolved V genes account for less than half of the shortfall, and the remainder is unexplained. V, J and clone size were drawn from that table, and D and trimming were deduced from the DNA. Within this sample are approximately 96,000 clones, with over 80% of them counted one time only. The ten largest account for 11% of the sample.

The germline ends are 23 bases apart after V is trimmed by 3 bases and J by 0 bases. Including cysteine and phenylalanine, the CDR3 has 19 amino acids. CDR3 DNA is the only sequence kept; it has 57 bases, read in frame from the first base. CDR1 is given as LNHDA and CDR2 as SQIVND, both from the germline V gene (reference sequence). The time point tag for this specimen amounts to: about 28 days (+/-7) after the second vaccine dose. AZD1222 recipients given second doses at about 4 weeks or at about 12 weeks were pooled, since spike-specific TCR depth and breadth were not found to differ between the two schedules. Vaccinee samples came from UK trials COV001 and COV002, including a single-blind randomized controlled phase 2/3 trial of AZD1222 (ChAdOx1 nCoV-19) in healthy adults. For TCRbeta chain sequencing, PBMC samples were collected from trial participants at day 0 and at day 28 after the second dose.

In the case of this clone: The antigen it binds to is not known. Base qualities were left out, and no much larger clone turns up one base away.

The sequence derives from an adult who received the AZD1222 COVID-19 vaccine. Sequences were derived from peripheral blood, sampled 28 days after the second AZD1222 dose. The chain is encoded by TRBV19 joined to TRBJ1-2; the D segment could be TRBD1, given 5 matching bases. The DNA reads TGTGCCAGTAGTATGCGAGGTCGGGGCGCCGGACACTCTAACTATGGCTACACCTTC. Its coded protein is CASSMRGRGAGHSNYGYTF.